This T cell receptor (beta chain) is drawn from a study of Ad26.COV2.S vaccination and SARS-CoV-2 variants. At the level of the study: By the intramuscular route, Ad26.COV2.S was given once, or twice 56 days apart.

As concerns this clone: Its target is unknown.

Specified treatment: around 19 received Ad26.COV2.S at low or high dose, single or two shots; 5 received placebo; per-sample allocation not given. The investigators took samples on day 63 after the first vaccine or placebo injection. An Ad26 vector was used to express Wuhan-strain SARS-CoV-2 spike as the vaccine. Study results and caveats: Breadth of non-spike TCRs did not differ between vaccinees and placebo recipients. The placebo group had lower spike-specific TCR breadth than the vaccine recipients did.

Sequencing used immunoSEQ multiplex PCR; TCRdb keeps in-frame clones, though not all of them. Of roughly 500,000 clones in the sample, 89% were seen once. Deletions cut 6 bases from V and 3 bases from J, with 15 bases between. Germline assignment: CDR1 SNHLY and CDR2 FYNNEI. The CDR3 contains 14 residues. This specimen was peripheral blood, taken in a trial of Ad26.COV2.S vaccine versus placebo. The V and J genes are TRBV2 and TRBJ2-7, with D unclear. The source is a person between 18 and 65 years old who received the Ad26.COV2.S COVID-19 vaccine or a placebo. The DNA of the CDR3 is TGTGCCAGCAGCTCGCTCGTTAAACTCTACGAGCAGTACTTC. This codes for CASSSLVKLYEQYF.